Listed below are T cell receptor beta chains from one sample, sequenced in a study of patients and donors after allogeneic stem cell transplantation. MiXCR, applied by TCRdb to the RT-PCR reads, yields one record per CDR3 protein. The sample contains roughly 880,000 distinct CDR3 sequences, 18% of which appear only once. Sequencing was carried out using blood, either unsorted or a sorted T cell fraction (not recorded which). All receptors derive from a human donor who was either an allogeneic HSCT recipient or a stem cell or donor lymphocyte infusion donor (not recorded which). It is not recorded whose cells these are; they may come from a transplant donor. The CDR3 runs from the conserved cysteine through the conserved F or W. The order of the fields is V gene, D gene, J gene, clone size, CDR3 DNA, CDR3 protein. D genes are given only for firm matches. Clone size is shown for a subset of rows, as once, few, many or a class of expanded clone.

TRBV20-1	.	TRBJ2-3	once	TGCAGTGCTGTGACGGTCACAGATACGCAGTATTTT	CSAVTVTDTQYF
TRBV11-2	.	TRBJ1-2	.	TGTGCCAGCAGCCTCGGACGGAGGGAAGAGGGCTACACCTTC	CASSLGRREEGYTF
TRBV4-1	.	TRBJ1-1	.	TGCGCCAGCAGCCCCCACGGGGGCATGAACACTGAAGCTTTCTTT	CASSPHGGMNTEAFF
TRBV12-3/TRBV12-4	.	TRBJ1-1	.	TGTGCCAGCACCCCAGGGACGGTGAACACTGAAGCTTTCTTT	CASTPGTVNTEAFF
TRBV7-2	.	TRBJ2-5	.	TGTGCCAGCAGCATCACGTCGCTTGGGACCCAGTACTTC	CASSITSLGTQYF
TRBV20-1	TRBD1	TRBJ2-1	.	TGCAGTGCTAGAGATCAAGGGACAGGGCTATACTCCTACAATGAGCAGTTCTTC	CSARDQGTGLYSYNEQFF
TRBV18	.	TRBJ2-3	.	TGTGCCAGCTCACCACGTGTAAGGGGGGGCGGCACAGATACGCAGTATTTT	CASSPRVRGGGTDTQYF
TRBV20-1	TRBD1	TRBJ1-5	few	TGCAGTGCTAGGATGGCGGGACAGACCAAATATAGCAATCAGCCCCAGCATTTT	CSARMAGQTKYSNQPQHF
TRBV24-1	TRBD2	TRBJ2-1	.	TGTGCCACCAGTGAACCGGGACTAGCGGGTAATGAGCAGTTCTTC	CATSEPGLAGNEQFF
TRBV12-3/TRBV12-4	.	TRBJ2-5	.	TGTGCCAGCAGTCCAAGAGGGGTCTGGGAGACCCAGTACTTC	CASSPRGVWETQYF
TRBV4-1	.	TRBJ1-1	few	TGCGCCAGCAGCCAAGGACGGGGGAAGAACACTGAAGCTTTCTTT	CASSQGRGKNTEAFF
TRBV20-1	.	TRBJ2-7	many	TGCAGTGCTAGCGCAAGCTCCTACGAGCAGTACTTC	CSASASSYEQYF
TRBV24-1	TRBD2	TRBJ2-1	.	TGTGCCACCAGTGGCTTAGCGGGGGCCTCCTACAATGAGCAGTTCTTC	CATSGLAGASYNEQFF
TRBV20-1	.	TRBJ2-1	few	TGCAGTGCTAGACTTGAAGGGGAGCAGTTCTTC	CSARLEGEQFF
TRBV11-3	.	TRBJ2-3	once	TGTGCCAGCAGCTTCGGGACCCCAAAAGCGTATTTT	CASSFGTPKAYF
TRBV5-5	.	TRBJ2-7	.	TGTGCCAGCAGCAATCCAACCGGGACCGCGGAGTCCTGCTTC	CASSNPTGTAESCF
TRBV29-1	.	TRBJ2-4	.	TGCAGCGTGAGGGGGACGGGGACCAAAAACATTCAGTACTTC	CSVRGTGTKNIQYF
TRBV7-2	.	TRBJ2-3	.	TGTGCCAGCAGCTTAGTCCGGGTACACACAGATACGCAGTATTTT	CASSLVRVHTDTQYF
TRBV5-1	.	TRBJ2-3	few	TGCGCCAGCAGCCTCGGACCCGGGAGATCGAAAGATACGCAGTATTTT	CASSLGPGRSKDTQYF
TRBV11-1	TRBD2	TRBJ2-3	.	TGTGCCAGCAGCCCGGGGACTAGCGGGGTCTCTGGCACAGATACGCAGTATTTT	CASSPGTSGVSGTDTQYF
TRBV2	TRBD2	TRBJ2-1	few	TGTGCCAGCAGTGAAGCCGGGGGGGCCAACAATGAGCAGTTCTTC	CASSEAGGANNEQFF
TRBV20-1	.	TRBJ1-4	.	TGCAGTACTAGTCCCGGACGGGGCTCTGAGAAACTGTTTTTT	CSTSPGRGSEKLFF
TRBV29-1	.	TRBJ1-2	.	TGCAGCGTGGCCAAAGGGGGGACTGAGGATGGCTACACCTTC	CSVAKGGTEDGYTF
TRBV12-3/TRBV12-4	.	TRBJ1-2	.	TGTGCCAGCACCTGGGGGTACTATGGCTACACCTTC	CASTWGYYGYTF
TRBV12-3/TRBV12-4	TRBD1	TRBJ2-7	few	TGTGCCAGCAGTCCAGGACAGGGGCAATACGAGCAGTACTTC	CASSPGQGQYEQYF
TRBV7-2	.	TRBJ1-2	.	TGTGCCAGCAGCAAGCGCGCCATCGGGGTTCGCTATGGCTACACCTTC	CASSKRAIGVRYGYTF
TRBV4-1	.	TRBJ2-2	few	TGCGCCAGCAGCCACCCGGAAGCGGGGGAGCTGTTTTTT	CASSHPEAGELFF
TRBV27	TRBD1	TRBJ2-5	.	TGTGCCAGCAGTTGGGACAGGGTCAAGACCCAGTACTTC	CASSWDRVKTQYF
TRBV4-1	TRBD2	TRBJ2-2	.	TGCGCCAGCAGCCAAGTTGCGCTAGCGGACACCGGGGAGCTGTTTTTT	CASSQVALADTGELFF
TRBV7-8	.	TRBJ2-5	few	TGTGCCAGCAGCTTAGAGCGACAGGAAGAGACCCAGTACTTC	CASSLERQEETQYF
TRBV11-3	TRBD2	TRBJ2-1	.	TGTGCCAGCAGCTTTTTCATCGGCGGGAGTAAATGGAATGAGCAGTTCTTC	CASSFFIGGSKWNEQFF
TRBV10-3	.	TRBJ1-3	.	TGTGCCACCTCCCCCCGGACGGAGATCTCTGGAAACACCATATATTTT	CATSPRTEISGNTIYF
TRBV9	.	TRBJ2-3	many	TGTGCCAGCAGCGTAGCAACTACTAGCACAGATACGCAGTATTTT	CASSVATTSTDTQYF
TRBV11-1	.	TRBJ2-7	.	TGTGCCAGCAGCTTAACGGTCCGCTTCCCCCTCTACGAGCAGTACTTC	CASSLTVRFPLYEQYF
TRBV20-1	TRBD1	TRBJ1-2	few	TGCAGGGACGGAACAGGGGCAAAGACTAACTATGGCTACACCTTC	CRDGTGAKTNYGYTF
TRBV5-6	.	TRBJ1-1	.	TGTGCCAGCAGCTGGTTGTTAGGGATGAACACTGAAGCTTTCTTT	CASSWLLGMNTEAFF
TRBV7-9	TRBD2	TRBJ2-3	.	TGTGCCAGCAGCTTTGGACTAGCGGGACCTCTCACAGATACGCAGTATTTT	CASSFGLAGPLTDTQYF
TRBV2	.	TRBJ2-7	few	TGTGCCAACCTTCCTTCGGTGAGCTCCTACGAGCAGTACTTC	CANLPSVSSYEQYF
TRBV12-3/TRBV12-4	.	TRBJ1-5	many	TGTGCCAGCAGGCAGGGAGTCGGCAATCAGCCCCAGCATTTT	CASRQGVGNQPQHF
TRBV29-1	.	TRBJ2-3	.	TGCAGCGTTGAACTAGGTGTAGATACGCAGTATTTT	CSVELGVDTQYF
TRBV2	.	TRBJ1-1	.	TGTGCCAGCAGCCTAGGTTGGGTAGGGCTTAACACTGAAGCTTTCTTT	CASSLGWVGLNTEAFF
TRBV4-1	.	TRBJ2-1	.	TGCGCCAGCAGCCCGGAACTTGGACAGCCCTACAATGAGCAGTTCTTC	CASSPELGQPYNEQFF
TRBV9	TRBD2	TRBJ2-1	.	TGTGCCAGCAGCGTGGGGGGGTGGGAGCAGTTCTTC	CASSVGGWEQFF
TRBV6-1	.	TRBJ1-2	few	TGTGCCAGCAGTGAGAGAGTCTATGGCTACACCTTC	CASSERVYGYTF
TRBV27	.	TRBJ2-7	few	TGTGCCAGCAGTTTATATCCGGGTCTCAATAACGAGCAGTACTTC	CASSLYPGLNNEQYF
TRBV12-3/TRBV12-4	.	TRBJ2-2	.	TGTGCCAGCAGTTCGTCCTCGCTCGGGACGGAGTTCACCGGGGAGCTGTTTTTT	CASSSSSLGTEFTGELFF